A single sample gave rise to the 4 T cell receptor beta chains below, sequenced in a study of neoadjuvant nivolumab and ipilimumab in lung cancer. Sequencing was performed with immunoSEQ multiplex PCR; in TCRdb, only in-frame clones are kept and a portion is missing. The table shows 25,000 or so clones, with 75% to 85% occurring only once. The sample was tumor tissue, taken after neoadjuvant nivolumab, alone or with ipilimumab, at or shortly before surgery. The receptors were sampled from an adult with non-small cell lung cancer.

In nucleotides, the CDR3 is TGTGCCTGGAGCCCGGGGACAGATCCCTACGAGCAGTACTTC. Encoded protein: CAWSPGTDPYEQYF. The chain employs TRBV30 and TRBJ2-7; 7 bases fit TRBD1. CDR3 length: 14 residues. Trimming took 3 bases from V and 2 from J; bases not matched to a gene: 7. In germline, CDR1 is GTSNPN, CDR2 SVGIG (reference sequence).

V is TRBV4-2 and J is TRBJ1-2; D is possibly TRBD1 (6 bases). Germline CDR1 reads LGHNA; CDR2 reads YNFKEQ. The CDR3 is made up of 17 amino acids. Trimming shortened V by 1 base and J by 4 bases, and 19 bases separated the two germline ends. The CDR3 here is CASSQVEILSTGYGYTF. The CDR3 DNA reads as TGTGCCAGCAGCCAAGTAGAGATCCTCTCGACAGGCTATGGCTACACCTTC.

This rearrangement joins TRBV5-1 to TRBJ2-1; D remains unclear. CDR1 is SGHRS, CDR2 YFSETQ, per germline. This CDR3 spans 12 amino acids. Trimming removed 4 bases from V and 7 bases from J, with 9 bases in between. The DNA of the CDR3 is TGCGCCAGCAGCGTAGACCTTAATGAGCAGTTCTTC. As protein: CASSVDLNEQFF.

This sequence joins TRBV7-9 and TRBJ2-7; D remains unclear. The germline CDR1 and CDR2 sequences are SEHNR and FQNEAQ (reference sequence). The CDR3 contains 14 residues. Trimming left V 5 bases short and J 4 bases short, with 15 bases between. The CDR3 region has the DNA TGTGCCAGCAGCCCCCCTTACCCCACTTACGAGCAGTACTTC. Residues: CASSPPYPTYEQYF.